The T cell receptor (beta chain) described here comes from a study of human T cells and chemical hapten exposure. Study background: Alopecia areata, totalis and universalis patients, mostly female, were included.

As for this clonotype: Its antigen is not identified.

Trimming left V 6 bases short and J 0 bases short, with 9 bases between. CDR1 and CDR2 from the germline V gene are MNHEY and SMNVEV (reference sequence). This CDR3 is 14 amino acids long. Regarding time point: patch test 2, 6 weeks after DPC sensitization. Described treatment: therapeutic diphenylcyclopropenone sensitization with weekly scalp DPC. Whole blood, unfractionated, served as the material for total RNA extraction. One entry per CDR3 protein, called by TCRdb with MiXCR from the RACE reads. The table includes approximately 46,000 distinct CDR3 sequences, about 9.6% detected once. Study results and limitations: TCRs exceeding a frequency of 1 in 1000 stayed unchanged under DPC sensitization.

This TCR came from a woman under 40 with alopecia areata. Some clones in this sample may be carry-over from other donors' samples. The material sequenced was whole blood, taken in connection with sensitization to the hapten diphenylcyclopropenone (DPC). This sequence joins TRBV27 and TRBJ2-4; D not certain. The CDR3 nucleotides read TGTGCCAGCAGACAACAGCGAGCCAAAAACATTCAGTACTTC. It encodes CASRQQRAKNIQYF.